Below, 27 T cell receptor beta chains from the same sample are listed, as sequenced in a study of Ad26.COV2.S vaccination and SARS-CoV-2 variants. Sequencing was performed with immunoSEQ multiplex PCR; in TCRdb, only in-frame clones are kept and a portion is missing. This table holds some 240,000 clones, around 90% found once. The treatment denotes: around 19 received Ad26.COV2.S at low or high dose, single or two shots; about 5 received placebo; per-sample allocation not given. After the first vaccine or placebo injection, samples were drawn on day 63. The sample in question was peripheral blood, obtained in a trial of Ad26.COV2.S vaccine versus placebo. These receptor sequences come from a person aged 18-60 years who received the Ad26.COV2.S COVID-19 vaccine or a placebo.

V is TRBV27 and J is TRBJ1-5; 10 bases fit TRBD1. The CDR3 is made up of 15 amino acids. V was pared by 4 bases and J by 2 bases, with 2 bases of the junction left unmatched. CDR1 and CDR2 from the germline V gene are MNHEY and SMNVEV (reference sequence). This CDR3 reads CASSSGTGGNQPQHF. DNA of the CDR3: TGTGCCAGCAGTTCGGGGACAGGGGGCAATCAGCCCCAGCATTTT.

V usage is TRBV19 and J usage is TRBJ1-5; D is unclear. CDR3 size: 13 residues. Germline loops: CDR1 LNHDA, CDR2 SQIVND (reference sequence). V gave up 6 bases and J gave up 0 bases, with 6 bases separating them. CDR3 in DNA: TGTGCCAGTAGGAAGAATAGCAATCAGCCCCAGCATTTT. It codes for CASRKNSNQPQHF.

The V gene is TRBV11-2, the J gene TRBJ2-7; the match to TRBD1 covers 9 bases. The CDR3 length is 13 residues. Trimming took 5 bases from V and 6 from J; bases not matched to a gene: 5. The germline gives CDR1 SGHAT, CDR2 FQNNGV. CDR3 in amino acids: CASSLRTGAEQYF. The CDR3 DNA sequence: TGTGCCAGCAGCCTCAGGACAGGGGCCGAGCAGTACTTC.

Only a few counts were recorded for this clone. The gene calls are TRBV7-9 and TRBJ2-3; no firm D call. In germline, CDR1 is SEHNR, CDR2 FQNEAQ (reference sequence). With 5 bases removed from V and 2 bases from J, the gap between germline ends came to 8 bases. This CDR3 has 13 amino acids. The DNA for the CDR3 is TGTGCCAGCAGCGGTTCCCCCACAGATACGCAGTATTTT. Amino acid sequence: CASSGSPTDTQYF.

This clone was counted between two and nine times. The rearrangement uses TRBV25-1 and TRBJ2-7; TRBD1 is a possible D gene (6 bases). The CDR3 covers 13 residues. Germline V CDR1 and CDR2: MGHDK, SYGVNS. The ends were cut back, 6 bases at V and 3 bases at J, with 12 bases in the middle. CDR3 bases: TGTGCCAGCAGATCGGGACACCTCTACGAGCAGTACGTC. As protein: CASRSGHLYEQYV.

V and J are TRBV13 and TRBJ2-3, with D maybe TRBD2 (5 bases). The germline V and J ends were trimmed by 1 base and 3 bases, with 17 bases remaining between them. Looked up from germline, CDR1 is PRHDT and CDR2 is FYEKMQ (reference sequence). The CDR3 length is 17 residues. DNA for the CDR3: TGTGCCAGCAGCTTAGCACTAGTCCCAGCCCCTACAGATACGCAGTATTTT. Residues: CASSLALVPAPTDTQYF.

The chain couples TRBV6-2 or TRBV6-3 to TRBJ2-2; D not resolved. The CDR3 spans 13 residues. Germline values: CDR1 MNHEY, CDR2 SVGEGT. V gave up 2 bases and J gave up 6 bases, with 7 bases separating them. CDR3 region: CASSYGFPGELFF. For the CDR3, the DNA is TGTGCCAGCAGTTACGGATTTCCCGGGGAGCTGTTTTTT.

The chain is built from TRBV7-9 and TRBJ1-2; D call uncertain. Trimming removed 0 bases from V and 4 bases from J, with 9 bases in between. The germline CDR1 and CDR2 sequences are SEHNR and FQNEAQ (reference sequence). CDR3 length: 14 amino acids. The CDR3 region is CASSLASVVYGYTF. CDR3 nucleotide sequence: TGTGCCAGCAGCTTAGCGTCGGTCGTCTATGGCTACACCTTC.

This clone was seen a single time. This chain uses TRBV13 with TRBJ1-1; 7 nucleotides match TRBD1. The CDR3 consists of 17 residues. V dropped 5 bases and J dropped 0; count of bases not matched to a gene: 12. Germline loops: CDR1 PRHDT, CDR2 FYEKMQ (reference sequence). DNA of the CDR3: TGTGCCAGCAGCCGAGGGGGCCGGGGACACATGAACACTGAAGCTTTCTTT. Translated, it gives CASSRGGRGHMNTEAFF.

The chain couples TRBV12-3 or TRBV12-4 to TRBJ1-1, with TRBD1 as a possible D gene (5 bases). CDR3 length equals 12 residues. The V end lost 2 bases, the J end lost 12 bases, and 13 bases lay between the germline ends. In nucleotides, the CDR3 is TGTGCCAGCAGTTTAAGGTTGGGGGGGACTTTCTTT. Translation gives CASSLRLGGTFF.

CDR3 coding DNA: TGTGCCAGCTCACAGGCAAGCTCTGGAAACACCATATATTTT. It translates to CASSQASSGNTIYF. The chain is built from TRBV18 and TRBJ1-3; D unclear. The CDR3 is made up of 14 amino acids. V was pared by 4 bases and J by 0 bases, with 7 bases between. Germline CDR1 and CDR2: KGHSH and LQKENI.

The chain links TRBV6-5 to TRBJ1-2; 8 bases are shared with TRBD1. The trim removed 7 bases at V and 4 bases at J, leaving 11 bases unmatched. CDR3 size: 15 residues. Germline V lookup: CDR1 MNHEY, CDR2 SVGAGI. CDR3 protein: CASTSGAGGSYGYTF. The CDR3 DNA reads as TGTGCCAGCACCTCCGGGGCAGGGGGCTCCTATGGCTACACCTTC.

This clone was recorded a few times. The chain has TRBV7-2 and TRBJ2-3, with a tentative D call TRBD2 (6 bases). V gave up 6 bases and J gave up 2 bases, with 15 bases separating them. This CDR3 is 15 amino acids long. Germline CDR1 reads SGHTA; CDR2 reads FQGNSA. The CDR3 is CASSIAAGNTDTQYF. CDR3 bases: TGTGCCAGCAGTATAGCGGCCGGGAACACAGATACGCAGTATTTT.

V gene TRBV7-3 combines with J gene TRBJ1-1; 9 nucleotides align to TRBD1. This CDR3 is built from 15 residues. V shed 3 bases, J shed 1 base, and the junction held 3 bases outside the gene matches. From germline, CDR1 is SGHTA and CDR2 FQGTGA. The CDR3 DNA is TGTGCCAGCAGCTTGGACAGGGGACCGAACACTGAAGCTTTCTTT. Amino acid sequence: CASSLDRGPNTEAFF.

This chain uses TRBV7-9 with TRBJ1-1, with D tentatively TRBD1 (6 bases). V lost 5 bases, J lost 11 bases, and 15 bases lay in between. The CDR3 has 12 residues. Germline lookup yields CDR1 SEHNR and CDR2 FQNEAQ (reference sequence). The CDR3 region has the DNA TGTGCCAGCAGCGAACAGGGTATTGGGGCTTTCTTT. Translation gives CASSEQGIGAFF.

The V call is TRBV11-2, the J call TRBJ1-1; D gene uncertain. The V gene lost 2 bases and the J gene lost 1 base, with 8 bases spanning the gap. Germline CDR1 is SGHAT and CDR2 is FQNNGV. CDR3 length: 14 residues. CDR3 nucleotide sequence: TGTGCCAGCAGCTTATTCTCGGGGAACACTGAAGCTTTCTTT. This codes for CASSLFSGNTEAFF.

The genes are TRBV2 and TRBJ2-7; perhaps D is TRBD1 or TRBD2 (5 bases each). The ends were cut back, 6 bases at V and 3 bases at J, with 15 bases in the middle. This CDR3 is built from 14 residues. Germline CDR1 and CDR2: SNHLY and FYNNEI. The CDR3 bases are TGTGCCAGCAGCCCGGGGACGGGAATCTACGAGCAGTACTTC. Amino acid sequence: CASSPGTGIYEQYF.

The rearrangement links TRBV5-4 to TRBJ1-6; D unclear. V dropped 4 bases and J dropped 0 bases, with 8 bases sitting between them. This CDR3 contains 15 residues. CDR1 and CDR2 (germline): SGHNT, YYREEE (reference sequence). CDR3 protein: CASSADNSYNSPLHF. The CDR3 DNA follows: TGTGCCAGCAGCGCCGACAACTCCTATAATTCACCCCTCCACTTT. The whole variable domain, remainder taken from reference TRBV5-4 and TRBJ1-6, is ETGVTQSPTHLIKTRGQQVTLRCSSQSGHNTVSWYQQALGQGPQFIFQYYREEENGRGNFPPRFSGLQFPNYSSELNVNALELDDSALYLCASSADNSYNSPLHFGNGTRLTVT.

The chain is built from TRBV7-6 and TRBJ1-1; 7 bases line up with TRBD1. The CDR3 is made up of 16 amino acids. With 5 bases clipped from V and 5 bases from J, the junction kept 14 bases outside the gene matches. Germline V lookup: CDR1 SGHVS, CDR2 FNYEAQ. The chain's CDR3 is CASSQHRDSAATEAFF. CDR3 coding DNA: TGTGCCAGCAGCCAACATCGGGACAGTGCAGCGACTGAAGCTTTCTTT.

The rearrangement joins TRBV30 to TRBJ1-1; D is ambiguous. The CDR3 loop spans 11 amino acids. The V and J ends lost 3 bases and 4 bases respectively, with 6 bases between them. Looked up from germline, CDR1 is GTSNPN and CDR2 is SVGIG (reference sequence). CDR3 nucleotides: TGTGCCTGGAGGGAAAGCACTGAAGCTTTCTTT. Translated, it gives CAWRESTEAFF.

The rearrangement uses TRBV7-6 and TRBJ1-2; 9 bases are shared with TRBD1. V shed 5 bases, J shed 7 bases, and the junction held 8 bases outside the gene matches. The CDR3 is 14 residues long. Germline V lookup: CDR1 SGHVS, CDR2 FNYEAQ. CDR3 region: CASSPSGDRAGYTF. The CDR3, as DNA: TGTGCCAGCAGCCCAAGTGGGGACAGGGCTGGCTACACCTTC.

The sample holds one count of this clone. This chain connects TRBV5-1 to TRBJ2-3; D uncertain. The CDR3 sequence is 13 residues long. Germline-derived CDR1 and CDR2 are SGHRS and YFSETQ. Trimming took off 4 bases at V and 1 base at J, with 7 bases between the two ends. The CDR3 sequence: CASSEGGTDTQYF. As DNA, the CDR3 is TGCGCCAGCAGCGAAGGCGGCACAGATACGCAGTATTTT.

The chain couples TRBV5-1 to TRBJ2-1; no clear D. The V and J ends lost 0 bases and 5 bases respectively, with 12 bases between them. Germline CDR1 SGHRS, CDR2 YFSETQ. This CDR3 comprises 15 residues. The CDR3 here is CASSLGIIGNNEQFF. CDR3 DNA sequence: TGCGCCAGCAGCTTGGGGATCATCGGCAACAATGAGCAGTTCTTC.

V is TRBV7-2 and J is TRBJ1-4; D remains unclear. V lost 3 bases to trimming and J lost 0 bases, with 8 bases between them. Germline CDR1 reads SGHTA; CDR2 reads FQGNSA. The CDR3 extends over 15 amino acids. CDR3 residues: CASSFNGATNEKLFF. DNA of the CDR3: TGTGCCAGCAGCTTTAACGGAGCAACTAATGAAAAACTGTTTTTT.

This clone showed up just once. The chain is built from TRBV2 and TRBJ2-7, with TRBD2 identical over 12 bases. CDR1 and CDR2 from the germline V gene are SNHLY and FYNNEI. The CDR3 length is 16 residues. V lost 3 bases, J lost 6 bases, and 9 bases stayed unmatched. DNA of the CDR3: TGTGCCAGCAGTGAGCGACTAGCGGGAGAAACCTTCGAGCAGTACGTC. Its protein product is CASSERLAGETFEQYV.

The CDR3, as DNA: TGTGCCAGCAGCTTTGGTTTGTCGGGGCATCAGCCCCAGCATTTT. It codes for CASSFGLSGHQPQHF. J is TRBJ1-5 and V is TRBV7-9; possible D gene TRBD1, 5 bases. This CDR3 is built from 15 residues. Per the germline V gene, CDR1 is SEHNR and CDR2 is FQNEAQ (reference sequence). V was trimmed by 3 bases and J by 5 bases, leaving 14 bases between them.

The CDR3 bases are TGTGCCAGCACTAGGACGGGGGATTCACCCCTCCACTTT. Its translation is CASTRTGDSPLHF. The gene calls are TRBV12-3 or TRBV12-4 and TRBJ1-6; maybe TRBD1 (5 bases). V dropped 7 bases and J dropped 8 bases, with 12 bases sitting between them. The CDR3 sequence is 13 residues long.